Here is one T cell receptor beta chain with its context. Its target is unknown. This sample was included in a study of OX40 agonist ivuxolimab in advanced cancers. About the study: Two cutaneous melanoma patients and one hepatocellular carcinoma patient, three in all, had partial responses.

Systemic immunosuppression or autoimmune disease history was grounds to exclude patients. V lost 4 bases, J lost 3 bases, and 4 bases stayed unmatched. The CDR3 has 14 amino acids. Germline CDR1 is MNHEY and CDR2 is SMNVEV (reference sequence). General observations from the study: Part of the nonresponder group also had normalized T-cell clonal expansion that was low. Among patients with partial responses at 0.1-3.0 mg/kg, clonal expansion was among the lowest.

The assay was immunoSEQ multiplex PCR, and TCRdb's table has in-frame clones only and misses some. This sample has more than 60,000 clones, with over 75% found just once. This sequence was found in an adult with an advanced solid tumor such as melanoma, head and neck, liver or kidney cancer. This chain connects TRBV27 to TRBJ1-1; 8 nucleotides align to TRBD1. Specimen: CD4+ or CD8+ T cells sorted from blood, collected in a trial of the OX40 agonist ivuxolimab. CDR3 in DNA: TGTGCCAGCAGTTCAGGGACAGGCTACACTGAAGCTTTCTTT. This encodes CASSSGTGYTEAFF.